This TCR beta chain derives from a study of cytomegalovirus exposure and HLA in healthy donors. The length of the CDR3 is 16 residues. Germline lookup yields CDR1 SEHNR and CDR2 FQNEAQ (reference sequence). These donors, healthy bone marrow donors, were studied. Findings of the study overall: Cytomegalovirus association was listed for about 150 TCR beta chains.

Concerning this clone: The antigen remains unidentified. The junction departs from germline at one end; a sequencing error may be responsible.

PCR employed 60 Vbeta and 13 Jbeta primers. The repertoire was sequenced with immunoSEQ multiplex PCR; TCRdb's copy has only in-frame clones and lacks some. The sample shows 180,000 or so clones, around 75% of them seen only once. The receptor was derived from a middle-aged woman in good health and CMV-seropositive. Sequenced: PBMCs. This chain connects TRBV7-9 to TRBJ2-2; 9 bases agree with TRBD2. The chain's CDR3 is CSSSLLAGPNTGELFF. The CDR3 DNA sequence: TGTTCCAGCAGCTTGCTAGCGGGACCGAACACCGGGGAGCTGTTTTTT. Full variable domain (rest looked up from reference TRBV7-9 and TRBJ2-2): DTGVSQNPRHKITKRGQNVTFRCDPISEHNRLYWYRQTLGQGPEFLTYFQNEAQLEKSRLLSDRFSAERPKGSFSTLEIQRTEQGDSAMYLCSSSLLAGPNTGELFFGEGSRLTVL.